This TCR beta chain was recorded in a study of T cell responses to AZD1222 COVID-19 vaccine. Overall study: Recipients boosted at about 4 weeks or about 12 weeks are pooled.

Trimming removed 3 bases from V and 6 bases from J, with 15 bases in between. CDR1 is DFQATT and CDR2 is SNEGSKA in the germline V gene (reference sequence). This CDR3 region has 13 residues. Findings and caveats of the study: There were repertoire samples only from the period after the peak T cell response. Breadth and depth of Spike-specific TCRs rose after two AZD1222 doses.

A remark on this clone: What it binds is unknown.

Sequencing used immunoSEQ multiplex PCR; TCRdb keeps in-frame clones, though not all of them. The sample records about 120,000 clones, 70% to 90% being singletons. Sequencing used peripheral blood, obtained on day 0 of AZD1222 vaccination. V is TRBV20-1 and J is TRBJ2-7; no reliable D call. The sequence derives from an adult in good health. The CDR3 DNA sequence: TGCAGTGCTAGTGGCTACGGTGTCTCCGAGCAGTACTTC. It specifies CSASGYGVSEQYF.